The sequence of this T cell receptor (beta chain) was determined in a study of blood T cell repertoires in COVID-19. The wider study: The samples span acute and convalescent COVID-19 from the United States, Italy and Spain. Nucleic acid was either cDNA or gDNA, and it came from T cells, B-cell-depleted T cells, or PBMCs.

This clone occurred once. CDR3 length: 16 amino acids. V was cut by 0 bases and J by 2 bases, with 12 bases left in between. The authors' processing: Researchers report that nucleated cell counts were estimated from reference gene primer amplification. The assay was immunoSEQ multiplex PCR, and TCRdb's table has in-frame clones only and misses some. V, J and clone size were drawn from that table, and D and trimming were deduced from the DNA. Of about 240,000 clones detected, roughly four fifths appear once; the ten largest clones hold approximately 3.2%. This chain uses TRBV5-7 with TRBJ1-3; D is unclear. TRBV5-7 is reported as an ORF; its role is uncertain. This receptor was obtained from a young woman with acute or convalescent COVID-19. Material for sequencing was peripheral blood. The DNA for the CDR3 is TGTGCCAGCAGCTTGGATGGAGGCGAACCTGGAAACACCATATATTTT. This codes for CASSLDGGEPGNTIYF.